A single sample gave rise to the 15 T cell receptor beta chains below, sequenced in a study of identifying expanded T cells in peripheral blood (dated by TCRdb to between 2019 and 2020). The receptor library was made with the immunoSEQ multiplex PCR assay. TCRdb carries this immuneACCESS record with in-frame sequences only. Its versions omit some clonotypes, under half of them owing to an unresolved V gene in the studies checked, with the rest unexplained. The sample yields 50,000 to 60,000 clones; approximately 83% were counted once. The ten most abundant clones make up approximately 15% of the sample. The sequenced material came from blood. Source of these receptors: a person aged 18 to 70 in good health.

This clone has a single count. This chain's CDR3 is CASSPRQRGTMIDEQFF. CDR3 nucleotides: TGTGCCAGCAGCCCCCGGCAGCGGGGGACGATGATCGATGAGCAGTTCTTC. This rearrangement joins TRBV7-8 to TRBJ2-1; 8 bases are a match to TRBD2. Looked up from germline, CDR1 is SGHVS and CDR2 is FQNEAQ. This CDR3 region has 17 residues. V dropped 5 bases and J dropped 8; count of bases not matched to a gene: 17.

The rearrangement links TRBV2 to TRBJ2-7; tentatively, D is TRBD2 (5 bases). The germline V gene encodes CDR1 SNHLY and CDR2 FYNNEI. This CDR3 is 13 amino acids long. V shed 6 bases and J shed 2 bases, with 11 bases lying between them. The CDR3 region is CASRVTAAYEQYF. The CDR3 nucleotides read TGTGCCAGCAGGGTAACAGCGGCCTACGAGCAGTACTTC. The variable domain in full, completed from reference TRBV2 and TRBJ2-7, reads EPEVTQTPSHQVTQMGQEVILRCVPISNHLYFYWYRQILGQKVEFLVSFYNNEISEKSEIFDDQFSVERPDGSNFTLKIRSTKLEDSAMYFCASRVTAAYEQYFGPGTRLTVT.

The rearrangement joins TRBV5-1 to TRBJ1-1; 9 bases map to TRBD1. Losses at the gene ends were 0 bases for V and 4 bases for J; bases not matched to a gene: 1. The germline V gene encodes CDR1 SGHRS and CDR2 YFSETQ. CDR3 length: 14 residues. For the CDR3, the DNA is TGCGCCAGCAGCTTGGGGACAGGGGTCACTGAAGCTTTCTTT. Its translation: CASSLGTGVTEAFF.

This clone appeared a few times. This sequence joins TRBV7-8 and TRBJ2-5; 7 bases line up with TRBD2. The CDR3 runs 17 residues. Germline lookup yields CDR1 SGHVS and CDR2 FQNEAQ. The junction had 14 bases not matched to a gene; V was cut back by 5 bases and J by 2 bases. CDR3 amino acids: CASSPPEGTGGQETQYF. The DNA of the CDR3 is TGTGCCAGCAGCCCGCCAGAGGGGACGGGAGGTCAAGAGACCCAGTACTTC.

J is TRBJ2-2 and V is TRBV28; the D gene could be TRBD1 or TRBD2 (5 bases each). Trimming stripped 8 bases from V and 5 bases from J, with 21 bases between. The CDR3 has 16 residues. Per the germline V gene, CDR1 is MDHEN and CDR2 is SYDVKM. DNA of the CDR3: TGTGCCAGCTTATCTATCCGGGACGTTGGAACCGGGGAGCTGTTTTTT. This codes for CASLSIRDVGTGELFF.

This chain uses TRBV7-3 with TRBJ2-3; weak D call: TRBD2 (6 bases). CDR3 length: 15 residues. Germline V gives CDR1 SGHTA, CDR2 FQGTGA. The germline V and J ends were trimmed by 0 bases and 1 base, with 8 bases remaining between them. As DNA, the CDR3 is TGTGCCAGCAGCTTAACGGGGGGACGCACAGATACGCAGTATTTT. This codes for CASSLTGGRTDTQYF. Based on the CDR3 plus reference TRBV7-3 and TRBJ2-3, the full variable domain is GAGVSQTPSNKVTEKGKYVELRCDPISGHTALYWYRQSLGQGPEFLIYFQGTGAADDSGLPNDRFFAVRPEGSVSTLKIQRTERGDSAVYLCASSLTGGRTDTQYFGPGTRLTVL.

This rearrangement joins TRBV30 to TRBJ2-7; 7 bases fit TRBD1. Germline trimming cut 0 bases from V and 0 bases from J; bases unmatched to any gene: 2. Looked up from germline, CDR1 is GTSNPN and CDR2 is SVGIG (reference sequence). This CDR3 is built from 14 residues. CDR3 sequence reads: CAWSVGTASYEQYV. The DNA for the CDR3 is TGTGCCTGGAGTGTCGGGACAGCCTCCTACGAGCAGTACGTC.

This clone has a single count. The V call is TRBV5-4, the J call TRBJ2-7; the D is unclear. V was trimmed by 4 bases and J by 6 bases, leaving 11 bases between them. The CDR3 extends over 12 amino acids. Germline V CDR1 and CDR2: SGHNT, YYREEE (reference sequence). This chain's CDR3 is CASSLSGLEQYF. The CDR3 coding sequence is TGTGCCAGCAGCCTAAGTGGTCTCGAGCAGTACTTC.

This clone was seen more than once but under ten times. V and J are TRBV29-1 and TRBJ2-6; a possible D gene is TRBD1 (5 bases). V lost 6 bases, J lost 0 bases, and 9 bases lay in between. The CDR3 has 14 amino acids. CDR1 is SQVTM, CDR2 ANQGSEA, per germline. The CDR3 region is CSVTASSGANVLTF. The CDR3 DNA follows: TGCAGCGTGACAGCGAGCTCTGGGGCCAACGTCCTGACTTTC.

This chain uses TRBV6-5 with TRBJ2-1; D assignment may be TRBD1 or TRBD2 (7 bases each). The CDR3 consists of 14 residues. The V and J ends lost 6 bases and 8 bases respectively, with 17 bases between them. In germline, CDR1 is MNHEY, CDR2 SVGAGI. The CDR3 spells CASSFNRGGDEQFF. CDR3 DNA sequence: TGTGCCAGCAGCTTCAACAGGGGAGGGGATGAGCAGTTCTTC.

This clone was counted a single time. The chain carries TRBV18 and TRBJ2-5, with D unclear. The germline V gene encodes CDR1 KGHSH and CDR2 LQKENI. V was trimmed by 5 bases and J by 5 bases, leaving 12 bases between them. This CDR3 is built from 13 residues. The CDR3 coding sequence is TGTGCCAGCTCAATCAGACTGGGGGAGACCCAGTACTTC. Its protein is CASSIRLGETQYF.

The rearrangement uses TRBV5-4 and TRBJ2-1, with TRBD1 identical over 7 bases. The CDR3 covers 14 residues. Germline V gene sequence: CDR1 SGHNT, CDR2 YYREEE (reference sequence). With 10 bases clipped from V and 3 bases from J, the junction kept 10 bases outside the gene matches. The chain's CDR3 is CAGSLGGYYNEQFF. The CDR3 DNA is TGTGCCGGCTCCTTAGGGGGCTACTACAATGAGCAGTTCTTC.

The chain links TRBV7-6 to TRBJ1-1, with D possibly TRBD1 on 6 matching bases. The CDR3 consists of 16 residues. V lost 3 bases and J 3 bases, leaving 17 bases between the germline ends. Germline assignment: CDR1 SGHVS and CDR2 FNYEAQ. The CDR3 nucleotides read TGTGCCAGCAGCTTGATCCCTGGACAGCTGGACACTGAAGCTTTCTTT. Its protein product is CASSLIPGQLDTEAFF. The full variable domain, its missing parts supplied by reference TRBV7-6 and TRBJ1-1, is GAGVSQSPRYKVTKRGQDVALRCDPISGHVSLYWYRQALGQGPEFLTYFNYEAQQDKSGLPNDRFSAERPEGSISTLTIQRTEQRDSAMYRCASSLIPGQLDTEAFFGQGTRLTVV.

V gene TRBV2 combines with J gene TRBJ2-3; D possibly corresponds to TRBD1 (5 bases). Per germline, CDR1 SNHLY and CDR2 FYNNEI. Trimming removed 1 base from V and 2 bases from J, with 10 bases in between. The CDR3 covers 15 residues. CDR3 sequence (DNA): TGTGCCAGCAGTGAAGTCAGGGTGGACACAGATACGCAGTATTTT. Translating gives CASSEVRVDTDTQYF.

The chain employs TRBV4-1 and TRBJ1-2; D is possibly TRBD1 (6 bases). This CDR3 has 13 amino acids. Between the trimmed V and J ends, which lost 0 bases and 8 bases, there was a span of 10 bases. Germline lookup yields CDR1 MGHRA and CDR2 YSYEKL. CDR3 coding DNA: TGCGCCAGCAGCCAAGATGAGGGGGTCGGCTACACCTTC. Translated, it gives CASSQDEGVGYTF.